The 15 T cell receptor beta chains listed next were all sequenced from one sample in a study of T cell responses to AZD1222 COVID-19 vaccine. This table comes from immunoSEQ multiplex PCR, and its TCRdb copy is limited to in-frame clones, with some not included. This sample has 150,000 or so clones, with around 89% found just once. Here the sequenced sample was peripheral blood, taken on day 0 of AZD1222 vaccination. Every receptor here comes from an adult in good health.

This chain uses TRBV28 with TRBJ1-2; 9 bases map to TRBD1. V was pared by 5 bases and J by 5 bases, with 9 bases of the junction left unmatched. Germline V CDR1 and CDR2: MDHEN, SYDVKM. This CDR3 is 15 amino acids long. CDR3 DNA sequence: TGTGCCAGCAGTATCTCGTTCGGGACAGGGTATGGCTACACCTTC. It yields the protein CASSISFGTGYGYTF.

The chain recombines TRBV4-1 with TRBJ1-6; 9 nucleotides align to TRBD1. Germline values: CDR1 MGHRA, CDR2 YSYEKL. The V segment lost 4 bases and the J segment 7 bases; nucleotides outside the gene matches: 8. This CDR3 is 16 amino acids long. CDR3 sequence: CASSLLSGTGNSPLHF. The CDR3 DNA reads as TGCGCCAGCAGCCTACTTTCCGGGACAGGGAATTCACCCCTCCACTTT.

The chain couples TRBV29-1 to TRBJ1-2; possibly TRBD1 for D (5 bases). Between the trimmed V and J ends, which lost 1 base and 7 bases, there was a span of 13 bases. Germline loops: CDR1 SQVTM, CDR2 ANQGSEA. The length of the CDR3 is 13 residues. In nucleotides, the CDR3 is TGCAGCGTTGAAGGGGCAGGGTGGTCTGGCTACACCTTC. Translation gives CSVEGAGWSGYTF.

V usage is TRBV9 and J usage is TRBJ1-4; tentatively, D is TRBD1 (5 bases). Germline assignment: CDR1 SGDLS and CDR2 YYNGEE. The CDR3 runs 15 residues. Trimming pared 0 bases from V and 0 bases from J, leaving 6 bases between. The CDR3 is CASSVGGATNEKLFF. Here the CDR3 DNA reads TGTGCCAGCAGCGTAGGGGGGGCAACTAATGAAAAACTGTTTTTT. Supplemented by reference TRBV9 and TRBJ1-4, the full variable domain reads DSGVTQTPKHLITATGQRVTLRCSPRSGDLSVYWYQQSLDQGLQFLIQYYNGEERAKGNILERFSAQQFPDLHSELNLSSLELGDSALYFCASSVGGATNEKLFFGSGTQLSVL.

The chain uses TRBV6-5 and TRBJ2-2; 7 bases align to TRBD2. The V gene's germline CDR1 is MNHEY and CDR2 SVGAGI. This CDR3 comprises 15 residues. The V and J ends lost 7 bases and 7 bases, in that order; junction bases with no gene match: 12. CDR3 DNA: TGTGCCAGCAACGAACTGGGAGGGAGGGGCGGGGAGCTGTTTTTT. This encodes CASNELGGRGGELFF.

The chain joins TRBV5-1 to TRBJ2-3, with 8 positions matching TRBD1. The J segment lost 0 bases and the V segment lost 4 bases, leaving 13 bases of the junction unmatched. The CDR3 has 18 amino acids. Germline V gene lookup returns CDR1 SGHRS and CDR2 YFSETQ. The CDR3 DNA is TGCGCCAGCAGCATAGGACAGGGTGTATTTGCTAGCACAGATACGCAGTATTTT. It codes for CASSIGQGVFASTDTQYF.

The J gene is TRBJ1-4, the V gene TRBV18; tentatively, D is TRBD1 (5 bases). This CDR3 has 15 residues. V shed 3 bases and J shed 0 bases, with 8 bases lying between them. Germline V gene sequence: CDR1 KGHSH, CDR2 LQKENI. CDR3 bases: TGTGCCAGCTCACCCCCGACAGCAACTAATGAAAAACTGTTTTTT. Translated, it gives CASSPPTATNEKLFF.

The rearrangement joins TRBV28 to TRBJ2-2, with 10 bases lining up with TRBD2. The ends lost 6 bases at V and 0 bases at J; junction bases unmatched: 19. Germline CDR1 MDHEN, CDR2 SYDVKM. The CDR3 extends over 21 amino acids. DNA of the CDR3: TGTGCCAGCAGGCCAGCGTTAGGGAAGGGAGGACTAGCGGCGAACACCGGGGAGCTGTTTTTT. Its translation: CASRPALGKGGLAANTGELFF.

This chain uses TRBV6-5 with TRBJ2-1; perhaps TRBD2 as D (5 bases). Germline assignment: CDR1 MNHEY and CDR2 SVGAGI. The V gene lost 6 bases and the J gene lost 7 bases, with 10 bases spanning the gap. CDR3 length: 12 residues. CDR3 DNA: TGTGCCAGCAGGACTAACGAGAATGAGCAGTTCTTC. This sequence encodes CASRTNENEQFF.

The chain recombines TRBV7-9 with TRBJ1-4; a weak D match, TRBD1 (5 bases). With 1 base removed from V and 2 bases from J, the gap between germline ends came to 11 bases. The CDR3 spans 16 residues. Per the germline V gene, CDR1 is SEHNR and CDR2 is FQNEAQ (reference sequence). Written as DNA, the CDR3 is TGTGCCAGCAGCTTAGGGCAGGGACGGACTAATGAAAAACTGTTTTTT. The encoded protein is CASSLGQGRTNEKLFF.

The rearrangement uses TRBV4-3 and TRBJ1-2; TRBD1 is a possible D gene (5 bases). This CDR3 has 15 amino acids. Germline loops: CDR1 LGHNA, CDR2 YSLEER. V dropped 3 bases and J dropped 6 bases, with 17 bases sitting between them. The CDR3 DNA follows: TGCGCCAGCAGCCACTTACAGGTAGAATCTAATGGCTACACCTTC. Its translation: CASSHLQVESNGYTF.

The chain joins TRBV5-1 to TRBJ1-4, with D maybe TRBD1 (6 bases). The V gene's germline CDR1 is SGHRS and CDR2 YFSETQ. The length of the CDR3 is 17 residues. Trimming removed 4 bases at V and 8 bases at J, with 24 bases between. CDR3 bases: TGCGCCAGCAGCCCGGTTGGGGGGGCGCGAGAAGGAGAAAAACTGTTTTTT. This gives the protein CASSPVGGAREGEKLFF.

As regards this clone: This sample includes further DNA sequences coding for the same CDR3. The chain combines TRBV7-2 with TRBJ2-5, with 7 bases matching TRBD1. J gave up 5 bases and V 3 bases, and 6 bases lay outside the gene matches. CDR1 SGHTA and CDR2 FQGNSA come from the germline V gene. The CDR3 spans 14 residues. The CDR3 nucleotides read TGTGCCAGCAGCTTTCAAGGGGGCGGGGAGACCCAGTACTTC. This gives the protein CASSFQGGGETQYF.

The genes are TRBV19 and TRBJ1-6; D gene unclear. In germline, CDR1 is LNHDA, CDR2 SQIVND (reference sequence). V dropped 4 bases and J dropped 9 bases, with 16 bases sitting between them. The CDR3 is made up of 15 amino acids. CDR3 coding DNA: TGTGCCAGTAGTAGTCAACGGGGAAAAGGTTCACCCCTCCACTTT. Its protein product is CASSSQRGKGSPLHF.

The V call is TRBV5-4, the J call TRBJ2-3; 9 positions agree with TRBD1. Germline V CDR1 and CDR2: SGHNT, YYREEE (reference sequence). This CDR3 contains 14 residues. After removal of 3 bases from V and 6 bases from J, the junction contained 5 bases not matched to a gene. CDR3 sequence reads: CASSWDRAGDTQYF. The CDR3, as DNA: TGTGCCAGCAGCTGGGACAGGGCCGGGGATACGCAGTATTTT.